One sample yielded the 25 T cell receptor beta chains listed below, sequenced in a study of shared T cell receptors in the human thymus. Repertoires were generated with immunoSEQ multiplex PCR, while TCRdb's copy carries only in-frame clones and drops some. In the table there are hundreds of thousands of clones, around 87% of which are singletons. The same sample was also studied in work on human thymus T cells.

Sample: thymocytes. These receptors came from a boy under two years old with a congenital heart defect.

This rearrangement joins TRBV28 to TRBJ2-1; D remains unclear. Trimming left V 3 bases short and J 0 bases short, with 9 bases between. This CDR3 is built from 15 residues. Germline loops: CDR1 MDHEN, CDR2 SYDVKM. The CDR3 loop reads CASSLGVGSYNEQFF. The CDR3 bases are TGTGCCAGCAGTTTGGGCGTAGGCTCCTACAATGAGCAGTTCTTC.

The chain couples TRBV28 to TRBJ1-5; a weak D match, TRBD1 (6 bases). Germline V gene sequence: CDR1 MDHEN, CDR2 SYDVKM. The V and J ends lost 6 bases and 8 bases respectively, with 20 bases between them. The CDR3 length is 15 residues. CDR3 sequence reads: CASSFRGPRFEPQHF. The CDR3 DNA reads as TGTGCCAGCAGCTTCAGGGGTCCAAGGTTTGAGCCCCAGCATTTT.

V and J are TRBV7-9 and TRBJ2-3; 11 nucleotides match TRBD2. V shed 4 bases and J 5 bases; nucleotides not matched to a gene: 5. This CDR3 has 15 residues. Germline V gene lookup returns CDR1 SEHNR and CDR2 FQNEAQ (reference sequence). The CDR3 nucleotides are TGTGCCAGCAGCTCAGGGGGACTAGCGGTAGATACGCAGTATTTT. This encodes CASSSGGLAVDTQYF.

CDR3 protein: CASKSGTGNTEAFF. The CDR3, as DNA: TGTGCCAGCAAATCCGGGACAGGGAACACTGAAGCTTTCTTT. The chain links TRBV2 to TRBJ1-1; TRBD1 matches 8 bases. CDR1 and CDR2 from the germline V gene are SNHLY and FYNNEI. The CDR3 covers 14 residues. V dropped 7 bases and J dropped 1; count of bases not matched to a gene: 5.

This chain uses TRBV9 with TRBJ2-3, with 7 nucleotides matching TRBD2. The CDR3 contains 15 residues. Trimming removed 1 base from V and 2 bases from J; junction bases left unmatched: 4. Germline-derived CDR1 and CDR2 are SGDLS and YYNGEE. The CDR3 sequence: CASSVRRGITDTQYF. In DNA form, the CDR3 reads TGTGCCAGCAGCGTAAGGCGGGGGATCACAGATACGCAGTATTTT.

The chain carries TRBV21-1 and TRBJ2-7; the DNA was not compared with TRBD2, the D call given in the table. TRBV21-1 is annotated as a pseudogene. This CDR3 contains 17 residues. The CDR3 DNA is TGTGCCAGCAGCAAAGTCCTCGGAGCGGCCGCAACCTACGAGCAGTACTTC. It translates to CASSKVLGAAATYEQYF.

This clone was counted a single time. J is TRBJ1-5 and V is TRBV27; 9 positions agree with TRBD1. J lost 6 bases, V lost 6 bases, and 15 bases had no gene match. The CDR3 spans 17 residues. Germline lookup yields CDR1 MNHEY and CDR2 SMNVEV (reference sequence). DNA of the CDR3: TGTGCCAGCAGGTCTCTTGGACAGGGGCATTCGGGTCAGCCCCAGCATTTT. It codes for CASRSLGQGHSGQPQHF.

The rearrangement uses TRBV28 and TRBJ2-3; perhaps TRBD2 as D (6 bases). The CDR3 runs 15 residues. The germline V and J ends were trimmed by 6 bases and 5 bases, with 18 bases remaining between them. Germline loops: CDR1 MDHEN, CDR2 SYDVKM. The CDR3 DNA sequence: TGTGCCAGCAGCCTCTGGCGGGGTTCTGGAGATACGCAGTATTTT. It translates to CASSLWRGSGDTQYF.

The chain couples TRBV5-1 to TRBJ1-3; 8 nucleotides agree with TRBD1. The CDR3 runs 16 residues. V lost 2 bases, J lost 3 bases, and 7 bases stayed unmatched. CDR1 is SGHRS, CDR2 YFSETQ, per germline. DNA of the CDR3: TGCGCCAGCAGCTTCAAAGGACAGGGAGGTGGAAACACCATATATTTT. Its translation: CASSFKGQGGGNTIYF.

CDR3 loop: CASSPSETQYF. The CDR3 DNA reads TGTGCCAGCAGCCCCTCGGAGACCCAGTACTTC. The chain recombines TRBV6-6 with TRBJ2-5; no clear D. V was clipped by 6 bases and J by 5 bases, with 7 bases between them. CDR1 and CDR2 (germline): MNHNY, SVGAGI (reference sequence). The CDR3 has 11 residues.

The rearrangement joins TRBV7-2 to TRBJ2-7; a possible D gene is TRBD2 (5 bases). Per the germline V gene, CDR1 is SGHTA and CDR2 is FQGNSA. Trimming left V 6 bases short and J 6 bases short, with 9 bases between. The CDR3 spans 11 residues. Written as DNA, the CDR3 is TGTGCCAGCAGTCCGCGGGTCGAGCAGTACTTC. Translation gives CASSPRVEQYF.

This chain uses TRBV15 with TRBJ1-3; tentatively, D is TRBD1 (6 bases). The germline CDR1 and CDR2 sequences are LNHNV and YYDKDF (reference sequence). Between the trimmed V and J ends, which lost 0 bases and 0 bases, there was a span of 15 bases. CDR3 length: 18 amino acids. The CDR3 sequence: CATSRDGGQSVSGNTIYF. The CDR3 DNA sequence: TGTGCCACCAGCAGAGATGGAGGACAGTCCGTCTCTGGAAACACCATATATTTT.

This sequence joins TRBV9 and TRBJ2-5; 9 bases fit TRBD2. Germline lookup yields CDR1 SGDLS and CDR2 YYNGEE. CDR3 length: 15 amino acids. V shed 0 bases, J shed 4 bases, and the junction held 4 bases outside the gene matches. In nucleotides, the CDR3 is TGTGCCAGCAGCGTAGTTAGCGGGAGCACAGAGACCCAGTACTTC. Protein product: CASSVVSGSTETQYF. The variable domain in full, with the rest retrieved from reference TRBV9 and TRBJ2-5, is DSGVTQTPKHLITATGQRVTLRCSPRSGDLSVYWYQQSLDQGLQFLIQYYNGEERAKGNILERFSAQQFPDLHSELNLSSLELGDSALYFCASSVVSGSTETQYFGPGTRLLVL.

This chain connects TRBV2 to TRBJ1-5; 12 nucleotides agree with TRBD1. Germline V gene lookup returns CDR1 SNHLY and CDR2 FYNNEI. This CDR3 has 17 amino acids. Trimming removed 6 bases from V and 4 bases from J; junction bases left unmatched: 10. CDR3 coding DNA: TGTGCCAGCAGGGGGACCGTGGGACAGGGGGCAAATCAGCCCCAGCATTTT. Its protein product is CASRGTVGQGANQPQHF.

The chain combines TRBV4-1 with TRBJ2-7; TRBD1 aligns across 10 bases. Looked up from germline, CDR1 is MGHRA and CDR2 is YSYEKL. There are 14 residues in the CDR3. Trimming removed 3 bases from V and 7 bases from J; junction bases left unmatched: 6. Here the CDR3 reads CASSHPGQGLEQYF. The CDR3 DNA is TGCGCCAGCAGCCACCCGGGACAGGGGCTGGAGCAGTACTTC.

V usage is TRBV9 and J usage is TRBJ2-1; unclear D gene. Between the trimmed V and J ends, which lost 3 bases and 2 bases, there was a span of 6 bases. The germline gives CDR1 SGDLS, CDR2 YYNGEE. The length of the CDR3 is 13 residues. The CDR3 here is CASSAETYNEQFF. The DNA for the CDR3 is TGTGCCAGCAGCGCAGAAACCTACAATGAGCAGTTCTTC.

The chain has TRBV5-4 and TRBJ1-2, with 8 bases fitting TRBD1. Losses at the gene ends were 4 bases for V and 0 bases for J; bases not matched to a gene: 17. The CDR3 sequence is 19 residues long. Germline lookup yields CDR1 SGHNT and CDR2 YYREEE (reference sequence). As DNA, the CDR3 is TGTGCCAGCAGCCACCTCCTCGGGCCAGGGGGCTTAGCTAACTATGGCTACACCTTC. Protein: CASSHLLGPGGLANYGYTF.

This rearrangement joins TRBV7-9 to TRBJ1-1; D uncertain. CDR3 length equals 14 residues. Trimming pared 3 bases from V and 0 bases from J, leaving 8 bases between. CDR1 SEHNR and CDR2 FQNEAQ come from the germline V gene (reference sequence). The CDR3 region is CASSFYGMNTEAFF. The CDR3 DNA reads as TGTGCCAGCAGCTTTTACGGGATGAACACTGAAGCTTTCTTT. The full variable domain, its missing parts supplied by reference TRBV7-9 and TRBJ1-1, is DTGVSQNPRHKITKRGQNVTFRCDPISEHNRLYWYRQTLGQGPEFLTYFQNEAQLEKSRLLSDRFSAERPKGSFSTLEIQRTEQGDSAMYLCASSFYGMNTEAFFGQGTRLTVV.

The rearrangement joins TRBV6-5 to TRBJ2-7, with D possibly being TRBD2 (5 bases). This CDR3 spans 14 amino acids. Germline V gene lookup returns CDR1 MNHEY and CDR2 SVGAGI. Trimming cost V 8 bases and J 0 bases, with 14 bases left between them. Here the CDR3 DNA reads TGTGCCAGCGCGTCGTGGGAGCTCTCCTACGAGCAGTACTTC. It encodes CASASWELSYEQYF.

The chain employs TRBV19 and TRBJ1-1; weak D call: TRBD1 (5 bases). CDR1 LNHDA and CDR2 SQIVND come from the germline V gene (reference sequence). This CDR3 has 15 amino acids. The germline V and J ends were trimmed by 3 bases and 3 bases, with 14 bases remaining between them. The DNA of the CDR3 is TGTGCCAGTAGTATTCCAGGGTGCGGGGACACTGAAGCTTTCTTT. It encodes CASSIPGCGDTEAFF.

The chain has TRBV11-2 and TRBJ2-7; D remains ambiguous. Trimming took off 5 bases at V and 5 bases at J, with 10 bases between the two ends. Germline V CDR1 and CDR2: SGHAT, FQNNGV. CDR3 length: 12 amino acids. CDR3 DNA: TGTGCCAGCAGCCGCTCGCAGGACGAGCAGTACTTC. It codes for CASSRSQDEQYF.

The CDR3 DNA reads as TGCGCCAGCACGACAGGGGCGGAAACCTACGAGCAGTACTTC. Translating it yields CASTTGAETYEQYF. The V gene is TRBV10-2, the J gene TRBJ2-7; 8 positions match TRBD1. CDR3 length equals 14 residues. CDR1 is WSHSY and CDR2 is SAAADI in the germline V gene. V dropped 7 bases and J dropped 2; count of bases not matched to a gene: 7.

The CDR3 sequence is CASTDKRQGRDYGYTF. DNA of the CDR3: TGTGCCAGCACCGATAAGAGACAGGGGAGGGACTATGGCTACACCTTC. The gene calls are TRBV11-2 and TRBJ1-2; the match to TRBD1 covers 8 bases. The CDR3 has 16 amino acids. V was pared by 7 bases and J by 3 bases, with 13 bases of the junction left unmatched. Germline V CDR1 and CDR2: SGHAT, FQNNGV.

V usage is TRBV7-6 and J usage is TRBJ1-3, with a weak D call TRBD1 (5 bases). The germline V gene encodes CDR1 SGHVS and CDR2 FNYEAQ. Trimming stripped 1 base from V and 0 bases from J, with 16 bases between. The CDR3 has 18 amino acids. The CDR3 bases are TGTGCCAGCAGCTTAGATATGGGGGGAGTGAGCTCTGGAAACACCATATATTTT. Translation gives CASSLDMGGVSSGNTIYF. Full variable domain (missing parts from reference TRBV7-6 and TRBJ1-3): GAGVSQSPRYKVTKRGQDVALRCDPISGHVSLYWYRQALGQGPEFLTYFNYEAQQDKSGLPNDRFSAERPEGSISTLTIQRTEQRDSAMYRCASSLDMGGVSSGNTIYFGEGSWLTVV.

This rearrangement joins TRBV10-3 to TRBJ2-2, with 14 bases fitting TRBD2. This CDR3 spans 16 amino acids. J gave up 5 bases and V 6 bases, and 5 bases lay outside the gene matches. Germline CDR1 is ENHRY and CDR2 is SYGVKD. In nucleotides, the CDR3 is TGTGCCATCAGGAGGGGACTAGCGGGAGCAACCGGGGAGCTGTTTTTT. This translates into CAIRRGLAGATGELFF.